This T cell receptor beta chain originates from a study of regulatory T cells in long-lasting Graves disease. On the study more broadly: Newly diagnosed Graves' patients had under 3 months of antithyroid drugs.

Ten or more counts support this clonotype. Its antigen is not known. Arm-PCR of CDR3 regions and iRepertoire HTBI primers were the basis on which TCR beta libraries were built. TCRdb itself ran the multiplex PCR reads through MiXCR, one entry per CDR3 protein. The sample lists 300,000 to 400,000 distinct CDR3 sequences, 15% to 18% occurring once. Findings of the study overall: Reduced TCR diversity was observed in persistent Graves' patients versus newly diagnosed patients.

This CDR3 region has 16 residues. V was pared by 3 bases and J by 0 bases, with 12 bases between. The V gene's germline CDR1 is SEHNR and CDR2 FQNEAQ (reference sequence). Time point denoted: newly diagnosed GD, antithyroid drugs for less than 3 months. RNA extracted from PBMCs served as the sequencing template. The clonotype originates from a female donor with Graves disease. Material: peripheral blood mononuclear cells (PBMCs), obtained at new diagnosis, from a patient treated with antithyroid drugs. The chain is built from TRBV7-9 and TRBJ2-1, with TRBD2 as a possible D gene (5 bases). The CDR3 spells CASSFRRTVSYNEQFF. The CDR3 DNA is TGTGCCAGCAGCTTTCGCCGGACTGTCTCCTACAATGAGCAGTTCTTC.